Sequencing of this T cell receptor beta chain was carried out in a study of a mutant IDH1 vaccine in newly diagnosed glioma. Time point reported: week 5, during vaccination. Vaccine doses each comprised 300 ug of mutant IDH1 20-mer peptide, with topical imiquimod. This clone was counted a few times. What it binds is unknown. Sequenced by immunoSEQ multiplex PCR; TCRdb stores in-frame clones only, minus some. The sample includes some 60,000 clones, 85% to 90% of them seen just once. This CDR3 spans 16 amino acids. V trimming: 5 bases; J trimming: 3 bases; junction bases outside the gene matches: 7. Germline CDR1 and CDR2: PRHDT and FYEKMQ (reference sequence).

The source of this sequence is a woman aged 40 to 55 with glioma. This material consisted of PBMCs, taken from a glioma patient whose treatment included an IDH1 peptide vaccine. The chain recombines TRBV13 with TRBJ2-6; 7 bases align to TRBD2. DNA of the CDR3: TGTGCCAGCAGCCGCGGCGCGGGGGATGGGGCCAACGTCCTGACTTTC. Its translation: CASSRGAGDGANVLTF.